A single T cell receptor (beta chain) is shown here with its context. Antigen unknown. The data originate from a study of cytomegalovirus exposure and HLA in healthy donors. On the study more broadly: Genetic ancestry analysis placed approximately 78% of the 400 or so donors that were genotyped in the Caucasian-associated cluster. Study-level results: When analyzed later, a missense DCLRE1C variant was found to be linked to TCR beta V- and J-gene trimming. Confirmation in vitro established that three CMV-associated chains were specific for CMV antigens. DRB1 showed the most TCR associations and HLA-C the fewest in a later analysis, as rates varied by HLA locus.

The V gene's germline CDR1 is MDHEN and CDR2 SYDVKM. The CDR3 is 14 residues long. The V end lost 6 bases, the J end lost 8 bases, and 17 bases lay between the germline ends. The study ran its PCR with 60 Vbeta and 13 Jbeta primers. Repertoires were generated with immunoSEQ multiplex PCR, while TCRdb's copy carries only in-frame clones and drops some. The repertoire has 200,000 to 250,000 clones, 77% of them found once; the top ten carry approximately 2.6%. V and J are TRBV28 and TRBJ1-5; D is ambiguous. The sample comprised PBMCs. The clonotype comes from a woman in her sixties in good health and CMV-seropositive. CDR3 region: CASSQTGFAEPQHF. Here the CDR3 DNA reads TGTGCCAGCAGCCAGACGGGTTTCGCGGAGCCCCAGCATTTT. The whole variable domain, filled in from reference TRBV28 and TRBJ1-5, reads DVKVTQSSRYLVKRTGEKVFLECVQDMDHENMFWYRQDPGLGLRLIYFSYDVKMKEKGDIPEGYSVSREKKERFSLILESASTNQTSMYLCASSQTGFAEPQHFGDGTRLSIL.